This record covers a single TCR beta chain. The sample originates from a study of shared clonotypes between healthy human individuals. Only in-frame clones appear in the TCRdb table, and some are missing; sequencing was by immunoSEQ multiplex PCR. Of 2 million to 3 million clones listed, roughly 93% were seen once; the top ten hold roughly 0.39%. The germline CDR1 and CDR2 sequences are MNHEY and SMNVEV (reference sequence). CDR3 size: 14 residues. Trimming cost V 2 bases and J 5 bases; bases outside gene matches: 0. Material for sequencing was naive CD4+ T cells from PBMCs. The sample's subset: CD45RA+ positively selected. The chain carries TRBV27 and TRBJ1-6; 7 positions agree with TRBD1. This receptor was taken from a man aged 18-30 years in good health. Some clones in this sample may be carry-over from other donors' samples. CDR3 residues: CASSLGQDNSPLHF. CDR3 DNA sequence: TGTGCCAGCAGTTTAGGACAGGATAATTCACCCCTCCACTTT.